The 30 T cell receptor beta chains reported below all come from one sample, sequenced in a study of T cells in Graves' hyperthyroidism and ophthalmopathy. From RNA transcripts, TCR beta CDR3 regions were amplified. Using the HTBI primer set, a first-round RT-PCR was run on the TCR CDR3. TCRdb reprocessed the multiplex PCR reads with MiXCR, giving one entry per CDR3 protein. This sample has fewer than 350,000 distinct CDR3 sequences, with around 20% found just once. Sequences were obtained from blood. Receptors were obtained from a woman aged 45-59 years with Graves' hyperthyroidism.

A few counts support this clonotype. The chain links TRBV12-3 or TRBV12-4 to TRBJ1-3; D may be TRBD1 (5 bases). The CDR3 is 16 amino acids. The V and J ends lost 2 bases and 2 bases respectively, with 13 bases between them. CDR3 in amino acids: CASSLTGLGPGNTIYF. CDR3 DNA sequence: TGTGCCAGCAGTTTAACAGGCCTGGGTCCTGGAAACACCATATATTTT.

This clonotype was picked up many times. The chain has TRBV5-5 and TRBJ2-5, with D possibly being TRBD1 (5 bases). Germline V gives CDR1 SGHKS, CDR2 YYEKEE (reference sequence). Deletions cut 3 bases from V and 4 bases from J, with 13 bases between. The CDR3 runs to 14 residues. CDR3 loop: CASSSPGWGETQYF. The CDR3, as DNA: TGTGCCAGCAGCTCTCCAGGGTGGGGAGAGACCCAGTACTTC.

The rearrangement joins TRBV14 to TRBJ1-1, with D uncertain. Per germline, CDR1 SGHDN and CDR2 FVKESK. This CDR3 comprises 12 residues. V was pared by 2 bases and J by 11 bases, with 12 bases between. The CDR3: CASSQRGLGAFF. In nucleotides, the CDR3 is TGTGCCAGCAGCCAACGGGGTCTCGGCGCTTTCTTT.

This clonotype was detected many times. V gene TRBV10-1 combines with J gene TRBJ1-5; the match to TRBD1 covers 7 bases. Germline trimming cut 6 bases from V and 7 bases from J; bases unmatched to any gene: 6. Germline CDR1 WNHNN, CDR2 SYGVQD (reference sequence). The CDR3 contains 13 residues. The CDR3 loop is CASSTGTDQPQHF. As DNA, the CDR3 is TGCGCCAGCAGCACCGGGACAGACCAGCCCCAGCATTTT.

This clonotype was counted only a few times. The V call is TRBV3-1, the J call TRBJ2-3; 13 bases fit TRBD2. J was trimmed by 2 bases and V by 4 bases; bases with no gene match: 3. This CDR3 comprises 16 residues. Germline V lookup: CDR1 LGHDT, CDR2 YNNKEL (reference sequence). The CDR3 region has the DNA TGTGCCAGCAGCCGAGGGACTAGCGGGGACACAGATACGCAGTATTTT. Its translation is CASSRGTSGDTDTQYF.

This clonotype showed up many times. This rearrangement joins TRBV20-1 to TRBJ2-1; 7 nucleotides agree with TRBD1. This CDR3 has 13 residues. The trim removed 6 bases at V and 7 bases at J, leaving 9 bases unmatched. Looked up from germline, CDR1 is DFQATT and CDR2 is SNEGSKA (reference sequence). The CDR3 DNA sequence: TGCAGTGCCCAAGAAGGGGGCCGGAATGAGCAGTTCTTC. This gives the protein CSAQEGGRNEQFF.

This chain uses TRBV11-2 with TRBJ2-1; 9 nucleotides agree with TRBD2. Germline values: CDR1 SGHAT, CDR2 FQNNGV. The CDR3 length is 16 residues. V trimming: 0 bases; J trimming: 2 bases; junction bases outside the gene matches: 2. The CDR3 DNA reads TGTGCCAGCAGCTTAGAACTAGCGGGTGCCTACAATGAGCAGTTCTTC. Its protein is CASSLELAGAYNEQFF.

This clonotype showed up many times. The chain carries TRBV20-1 and TRBJ1-5, with D maybe TRBD1 (6 bases). The CDR3 covers 15 residues. V lost 4 bases and J lost 3, with 16 bases in between. Germline V CDR1 and CDR2: DFQATT, SNEGSKA (reference sequence). The CDR3 reads CSATPQRGYNQPQHF. The CDR3 region has the DNA TGCAGTGCTACCCCACAGAGGGGGTACAATCAGCCCCAGCATTTT.

This clonotype showed up many times. The chain uses TRBV11-2 and TRBJ2-1; the D call may be TRBD1 or TRBD2 (5 bases each). This CDR3 comprises 15 residues. The V gene's germline CDR1 is SGHAT and CDR2 FQNNGV. Between the trimmed V and J ends, which lost 5 bases and 5 bases, there was a span of 16 bases. CDR3 region: CASSATTGRHNEQFF. CDR3 DNA sequence: TGTGCCAGCAGCGCCACCACGGGGCGTCACAATGAGCAGTTCTTC.

This clonotype was detected many times. The chain has TRBV6-1 and TRBJ1-5; D is perhaps TRBD1 (5 bases). The CDR3 covers 15 residues. V was pared by 5 bases and J by 2 bases, with 13 bases between. Germline V lookup: CDR1 MNHNS, CDR2 SASEGT. The CDR3 loop is CASSQGDFGNQPQHF. CDR3 nucleotide sequence: TGTGCCAGCAGTCAAGGGGATTTCGGCAATCAGCCCCAGCATTTT.

CDR3 sequence: CASSEWPINYGYTF. CDR3 DNA sequence: TGTGCCAGCAGCGAATGGCCGATTAACTATGGCTACACCTTC. The chain combines TRBV6-1 with TRBJ1-2; D is ambiguous. The CDR3 loop spans 14 amino acids. Trimming pared 6 bases from V and 1 base from J, leaving 12 bases between. Germline CDR1 is MNHNS and CDR2 is SASEGT.

In this sample, this clonotype turned up many times. The chain has TRBV11-3 and TRBJ2-2; unclear D gene. The CDR3 sequence is 12 residues long. Germline V gene sequence: CDR1 SGHNT, CDR2 YENEEA. V was pared by 6 bases and J by 1 base, with 3 bases between. CDR3 sequence: CASSQNTGELFF. For the CDR3, the DNA is TGTGCCAGCAGTCAGAACACCGGGGAGCTGTTTTTT.

The gene calls are TRBV7-6 and TRBJ2-7; D not resolved. CDR1 is SGHVS and CDR2 is FNYEAQ in the germline V gene. V shed 2 bases and J shed 0 bases, with 8 bases lying between them. The CDR3 is 14 amino acids. The DNA of the CDR3 is TGTGCCAGCAGCTTATACCAGAGCTCCTACGAGCAGTACTTC. Protein product: CASSLYQSSYEQYF.

There are many counts of this clonotype. V usage is TRBV20-1 and J usage is TRBJ2-2; 8 bases fit TRBD2. Germline CDR1 is DFQATT and CDR2 is SNEGSKA (reference sequence). The trim removed 1 base at V and 4 bases at J, leaving 8 bases unmatched. This CDR3 contains 16 residues. In nucleotides, the CDR3 is TGCAGTGCTAGAGGGGGGGTAGCGGGAACCACCGGGGAGCTGTTTTTT. Its translation: CSARGGVAGTTGELFF.

This clonotype was found many times. The chain has TRBV10-3 and TRBJ1-5; the D gene is possibly TRBD1 (5 bases). Germline CDR1 reads ENHRY; CDR2 reads SYGVKD. V lost 9 bases, J lost 7 bases, and 16 bases lay in between. CDR3 length equals 13 residues. The CDR3 nucleotides are TGTGCCATAGCTAGCGGGGGAGGGCAGCCCCAGCATTTT. It encodes CAIASGGGQPQHF.

This clonotype was seen just once. The chain is built from TRBV28 and TRBJ2-7, with TRBD1 as a possible D gene (5 bases). The germline CDR1 and CDR2 sequences are MDHEN and SYDVKM. This CDR3 contains 14 residues. Trimming left V 6 bases short and J 3 bases short, with 15 bases between. The CDR3 loop is CASSPRRTYYEQYF. The CDR3 nucleotides read TGTGCCAGCAGCCCTCGTCGGACATACTACGAGCAGTACTTC.

This clonotype has a handful of counts. V gene TRBV28 combines with J gene TRBJ1-3; the D gene is possibly TRBD1 (6 bases). Trimming cost V 5 bases and J 2 bases, with 10 bases left between them. The CDR3 consists of 14 residues. CDR1 MDHEN and CDR2 SYDVKM come from the germline V gene. The CDR3 region is CASSSRDTGNTIYF. The CDR3 coding sequence is TGTGCCAGCAGTAGCCGGGACACTGGAAACACCATATATTTT.

The genes are TRBV20-1 and TRBJ2-1; maybe TRBD1 (5 bases). CDR1 is DFQATT and CDR2 is SNEGSKA in the germline V gene (reference sequence). This CDR3 region has 14 residues. Trimming pared 1 base from V and 5 bases from J, leaving 12 bases between. This chain's CDR3 is CSARAGMGHNEQFF. The CDR3 coding sequence is TGCAGTGCTAGAGCGGGCATGGGGCACAATGAGCAGTTCTTC.

This clonotype was observed many times. The chain recombines TRBV18 with TRBJ2-3, with D perhaps matching TRBD1 (5 bases). In germline, CDR1 is KGHSH, CDR2 LQKENI. V was shortened by 1 base and J by 6 bases, with 14 bases between the two germline ends. The CDR3 has 15 amino acids. CDR3 sequence: CASSPQAPGPDTQYF. The CDR3 nucleotides read TGTGCCAGCTCACCACAGGCACCAGGGCCGGATACGCAGTATTTT.

The chain recombines TRBV20-1 with TRBJ2-2; 8 positions agree with TRBD1. The J segment lost 6 bases and the V segment lost 3 bases, leaving 9 bases of the junction unmatched. The CDR3 runs 15 residues. Germline assignment: CDR1 DFQATT and CDR2 SNEGSKA (reference sequence). CDR3 in amino acids: CSASPGTGSAGELFF. CDR3 DNA: TGCAGTGCTAGCCCCGGGACAGGATCGGCCGGGGAGCTGTTTTTT.

This rearrangement joins TRBV6-5 to TRBJ2-1; 8 bases match TRBD1. Germline lookup yields CDR1 MNHEY and CDR2 SVGAGI. The CDR3 loop spans 16 amino acids. After removal of 3 bases from V and 7 bases from J, the junction contained 11 bases not matched to a gene. CDR3 residues: CASSYSGTGMGNEQFF. Written as DNA, the CDR3 is TGTGCCAGCAGTTATTCAGGGACAGGAATGGGAAATGAGCAGTTCTTC.

The chain recombines TRBV20-1 with TRBJ1-5; 12 bases fit TRBD1. The CDR3 runs 17 residues. The germline V gene encodes CDR1 DFQATT and CDR2 SNEGSKA (reference sequence). J lost 1 base, V lost 6 bases, and 10 bases had no gene match. The DNA for the CDR3 is TGCAGTGCCCACTCCGGGACAGGGGGCAGGAGCAATCAGCCCCAGCATTTT. The encoded protein is CSAHSGTGGRSNQPQHF.

This clonotype occurred many times. The rearrangement uses TRBV20-1 and TRBJ1-1; 7 bases match TRBD1. CDR1 DFQATT and CDR2 SNEGSKA come from the germline V gene (reference sequence). With V trimmed by 6 bases and J by 4 bases, 8 bases remained unmatched. This CDR3 has 13 amino acids. The CDR3 DNA is TGCAGTGCCAGAACAGGGGCCCGCACTGAAGCTTTCTTT. Residues: CSARTGARTEAFF.

This chain links TRBV11-1 with TRBJ1-2; unclear D gene. The CDR3 spans 14 residues. In germline, CDR1 is SGHAT, CDR2 FQDESV (reference sequence). The V gene lost 1 base and the J gene lost 1 base, with 7 bases spanning the gap. CDR3 nucleotides: TGTGCCAGCAGCTTAGGGCCGGATAACTATGGCTACACCTTC. Protein sequence: CASSLGPDNYGYTF.

Only a few counts were recorded for this clonotype. This chain joins TRBV11-2 and TRBJ1-2; D not resolved. CDR3 length equals 13 residues. Germline V CDR1 and CDR2: SGHAT, FQNNGV. Deletions cut 3 bases from V and 7 bases from J, with 12 bases between. The CDR3 region is CASSLTLSGGYTF. As DNA, the CDR3 is TGTGCCAGCAGCTTGACCTTAAGTGGTGGCTACACCTTC.

The genes are TRBV2 and TRBJ2-5, with 8 bases lining up with TRBD1. Germline loops: CDR1 SNHLY, CDR2 FYNNEI. V lost 6 bases, J lost 1 base, and 7 bases stayed unmatched. The CDR3 is 15 residues long. The CDR3 DNA reads as TGTGCCAGCAGCGAGACAGGGGCGTTCCAAGAGACCCAGTACTTC. The encoded protein is CASSETGAFQETQYF. Based on the CDR3 plus reference TRBV2 and TRBJ2-5, the full variable domain is EPEVTQTPSHQVTQMGQEVILRCVPISNHLYFYWYRQILGQKVEFLVSFYNNEISEKSEIFDDQFSVERPDGSNFTLKIRSTKLEDSAMYFCASSETGAFQETQYFGPGTRLLVL.

This chain connects TRBV4-1 to TRBJ2-2; 8 nucleotides match TRBD1. Germline V gene data show CDR1 as MGHRA and CDR2 as YSYEKL. Trimming cost V 0 bases and J 4 bases; bases outside gene matches: 13. This CDR3 has 19 amino acids. CDR3 residues: CASSQDKGQGSIGTGELFF. In nucleotides, the CDR3 is TGCGCCAGCAGCCAAGATAAAGGACAGGGAAGTATTGGCACCGGGGAGCTGTTTTTT.

The table lists this clonotype with many counts. The chain joins TRBV20-1 to TRBJ2-5; D is tentatively TRBD1 or TRBD2 (5 bases each). V lost 0 bases to trimming and J lost 1 base, with 12 bases between them. Germline V gives CDR1 DFQATT, CDR2 SNEGSKA (reference sequence). This CDR3 has 15 amino acids. This CDR3 reads CSAREPHGGQETQYF. CDR3 nucleotides: TGCAGTGCTAGAGAACCCCATGGGGGCCAAGAGACCCAGTACTTC.

This clonotype was observed many times. The rearrangement uses TRBV5-1 and TRBJ1-4; TRBD1 aligns across 9 bases. The germline V gene encodes CDR1 SGHRS and CDR2 YFSETQ. Germline trimming cut 4 bases from V and 2 bases from J; bases unmatched to any gene: 3. The CDR3 covers 15 residues. DNA of the CDR3: TGCGCCAGCAGCACAACAGGGGGCACTAATGAAAAACTGTTTTTT. Residues: CASSTTGGTNEKLFF. The complete variable domain, with remaining parts taken from reference TRBV5-1 and TRBJ1-4, reads KAGVTQTPRYLIKTRGQQVTLSCSPISGHRSVSWYQQTPGQGLQFLFEYFSETQRNKGNFPGRFSGRQFSNSRSEMNVSTLELGDSALYLCASSTTGGTNEKLFFGSGTQLSVL.

In its sample, this clonotype was seen many times. The CDR3 protein is CASSLQQGLNYGYTF. The CDR3 DNA sequence: TGTGCCAGCAGTTTGCAACAGGGCCTGAACTATGGCTACACCTTC. This rearrangement joins TRBV28 to TRBJ1-2; perhaps TRBD1 as D (6 bases). V was shortened by 3 bases and J by 2 bases, with 13 bases between the two germline ends. The length of the CDR3 is 15 residues. Germline loops: CDR1 MDHEN, CDR2 SYDVKM.